This T cell receptor beta chain was identified during a study of blood T cell repertoires in COVID-19 (dated by TCRdb to about 2020). Background on the whole study: Collaborator samples came from the United States, Italy and Spain and covered acute and convalescent phases of COVID-19. Deeply sampled blood TCRbeta repertoires from subjects exposed to, actively infected with, or recovered from COVID-19 were included in the dataset. The material from the prospective study consisted of cDNA or gDNA derived from T cells, B-cell-depleted T cells, or PBMCs. Samples were obtained from the ongoing ImmuneRACE study (first 160 participants) and from about 1,300 subjects provided by 6 global collaborators. Sample metadata almost always included a de-identified subject ID, COVID-19 status, age in years and sex. A freely available public database, intended as a resource for researchers studying the immune response to SARS-CoV-2, is where the repertoires were released. Where HLA class I and class II types were available, the types were taken from metadata supplied by the sample provider, not from assay-based typing. The investigation overall reported the following: The amount of clinical and demographic metadata varied by source and participant and was provided uncurated.

As encoded in the germline V gene (reference sequence), CDR1 is SEHNR while CDR2 is FQNEAQ. Its CDR3 holds 14 amino acids, cysteine through valine. Only the CDR3 DNA stays, 42 bases, in frame from base 1. Trimming takes 4 bases off V and 5 bases off J; junction bases not matched to a gene: 6. Regarding this clone: Its antigen specificity is not known. Base qualities were left out, and no much larger clone turns up one base away.

TCRbeta CDR3 regions were amplified from genomic DNA by means of the immunoSEQ Assay, a bias-controlled multiplex PCR. In the original analysis: Within the assay, amplification of reference gene primers was used to estimate how many nucleated cells each sample contained. To quantify the absolute abundance of each unique TCRbeta CDR3 rearrangement, sequence reads were collapsed and filtered. For each sample, productive Simpson clonality was calculated as the square root of Simpson's diversity index across productive rearrangements. TCRdb took over this immuneACCESS table, retaining in-frame rearrangements with V and J assigned. Such tables are incomplete; in checked studies, under half of the missing clones stem from an unresolved V gene, and the remainder is unexplained. D and trimming were read from the DNA, whereas the V and J calls and clone size are those reported in that table. The sample contains 100,000 to 150,000 clones, about 85% of them found a single time. The leading ten clones occupy more than 20% of the sample.

Collaborating institutions collected whole blood in K2EDTA tubes following their own protocols. For TCRbeta analysis, collaborators shipped samples as frozen whole blood, isolated PBMCs, or DNA extracted from either of those sample types. Recombination joined TRBV7-9 with TRBJ2-7; 9 central nucleotides agree with TRBD1. Sequenced: peripheral blood. This TCR derives from a woman older than 75 with acute or convalescent COVID-19. CDR3 reads: CASSSSGTGHEQYV. The sequenced DNA is TGTGCCAGCAGCTCGTCCGGGACAGGGCACGAGCAGTACGTC.